This TCR beta chain was sequenced for a study of blood T cells in healthy people across ages. Using a J-beta primer mix together with a sample-barcoded 5' primer, a second PCR was run for about 6 to 12 cycles. TCRdb recomputed calls from the 5' RACE reads with MiXCR, one row per CDR3 protein. The data hold about a million distinct CDR3 sequences, with 35% to 40% observed a single time. Study findings and constraints: Donor CMV infection status was unknown, possibly confounding age-related changes in expanded clonotypes. A roughly linear age-dependent decrease characterized TCR beta diversity per million T cells. Long-lived donors had more naive CD4+ cells and higher diversity than aged donors.

This clonotype was seen a few times. The antigen is unknown. The CDR3 is 14 amino acids. Germline CDR1 is MNHEY and CDR2 is SVGEGT. V shed 2 bases and J shed 7 bases, with 12 bases lying between them. This clonotype was obtained from a man aged 18 to 29 in good health. The J gene is TRBJ1-5, the V gene TRBV6-2 or TRBV6-3, with D unresolved. Sequencing was done on a sample of blood. CDR3 sequence reads: CASSYAGLGQPQHF. The DNA of the CDR3 is TGTGCCAGCAGTTACGCCGGGTTGGGACAGCCCCAGCATTTT.